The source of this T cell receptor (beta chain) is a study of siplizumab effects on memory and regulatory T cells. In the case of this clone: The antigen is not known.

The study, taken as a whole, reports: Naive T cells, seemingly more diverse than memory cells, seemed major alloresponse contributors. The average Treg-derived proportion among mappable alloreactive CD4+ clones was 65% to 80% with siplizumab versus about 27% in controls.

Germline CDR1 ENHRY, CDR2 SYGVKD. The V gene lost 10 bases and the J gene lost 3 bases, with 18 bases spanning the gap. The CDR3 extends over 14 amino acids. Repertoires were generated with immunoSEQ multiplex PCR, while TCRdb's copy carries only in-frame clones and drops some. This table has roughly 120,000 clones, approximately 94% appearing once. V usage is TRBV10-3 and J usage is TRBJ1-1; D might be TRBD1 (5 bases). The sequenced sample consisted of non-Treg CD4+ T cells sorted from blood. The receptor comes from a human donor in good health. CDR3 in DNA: TGTGCCACCCAGGGACCTGGTGGGGACACTGAAGCTTTCTTT. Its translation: CATQGPGGDTEAFF.